This T cell receptor beta chain came from a study of cytotoxic CD8 clonotypes in ibrutinib-treated CLL. General study findings and limits: Whereas clonality rose at ibrutinib response, it declined toward baseline at progression.

The data were produced by immunoSEQ multiplex PCR, yet TCRdb's version contains in-frame clones alone and is incomplete. This table holds some 93,000 clones, roughly 80% found once. Trimming took 0 bases from V and 1 from J, leaving 8 bases between them. The CDR3 is 15 residues long. Germline loops: CDR1 SGHRS, CDR2 YFSETQ. For this clone: Antigen unknown.

The clonotype originates from a human donor with chronic lymphocytic leukemia. The chain couples TRBV5-1 to TRBJ1-3; D ambiguous. Material: PBMCs, obtained after 12 months of ibrutinib treatment. This CDR3 reads CASSLAEGSGNTIYF. The CDR3 DNA reads TGCGCCAGCAGCTTGGCCGAGGGTTCTGGAAACACCATATATTTT.